A single sample is the source of the 15 T cell receptor beta chains below, sequenced in a study of T cells in Graves' hyperthyroidism and ophthalmopathy. The source material, RNA transcripts, was used to amplify TCR beta CDR3 regions. A first-round RT-PCR of the TCR CDR3 used the HTBI primer set. From the multiplex PCR reads, TCRdb called clonotypes with MiXCR, one entry per CDR3 protein. Found here are about 520,000 distinct CDR3 sequences, 20% to 25% of them singletons; the top ten hold more than 25%. The source material was blood. These receptors were obtained from a man younger than 35 with Graves' hyperthyroidism.

This clonotype was recorded at least ten times. The J gene is TRBJ2-7, the V gene TRBV28, with D unclear. The V end was cut by 8 bases, the J end by 5 bases, with 13 bases between. The germline CDR1 and CDR2 sequences are MDHEN and SYDVKM. The CDR3 sequence is 12 residues long. The CDR3 region is CASDTPGHEQYF. The CDR3 DNA is TGTGCCAGCGACACGCCCGGCCACGAGCAGTACTTC.

The J gene is TRBJ2-7, the V gene TRBV6-1; D is unclear. V was trimmed by 5 bases and J by 6 bases, leaving 11 bases between them. The CDR3 is 12 amino acids. The germline CDR1 and CDR2 sequences are MNHNS and SASEGT. The CDR3 reads CASSTGRSEQYF. The CDR3, as DNA: TGTGCCAGCAGTACCGGCAGATCCGAGCAGTACTTC.

The chain recombines TRBV11-2 with TRBJ2-2; possibly TRBD1 or TRBD2 for D (5 bases each). V lost 7 bases and J lost 2, with 14 bases in between. The CDR3 has 15 residues. Per germline, CDR1 SGHAT and CDR2 FQNNGV. The CDR3 here is CASTKMGENTGELFF. CDR3 DNA sequence: TGTGCCAGCACGAAGATGGGGGAAAACACCGGGGAGCTGTTTTTT.

This clonotype was found many times. The chain employs TRBV20-1 and TRBJ2-7, with no clear D. CDR3 length: 14 amino acids. Per the germline V gene, CDR1 is DFQATT and CDR2 is SNEGSKA (reference sequence). V lost 5 bases and J lost 2, with 16 bases in between. The CDR3 DNA sequence: TGCAGTGCTCCAATTTCCGACATAACCTACGAGCAGTACTTC. Translating it yields CSAPISDITYEQYF.

This chain connects TRBV24-1 to TRBJ2-7, with D possibly TRBD2 on 5 matching bases. Trimming left V 4 bases short and J 0 bases short, with 9 bases between. The germline V gene has CDR1 KGHDR and CDR2 SFDVKD. The CDR3 length is 14 residues. CDR3 loop: CATSEGGSSYEQYF. Here the CDR3 DNA reads TGTGCCACCAGTGAGGGCGGGTCCTCCTACGAGCAGTACTTC.

The table lists this clonotype with many counts. The chain combines TRBV15 with TRBJ1-1; 8 bases align to TRBD1. Germline V gene data show CDR1 as LNHNV and CDR2 as YYDKDF (reference sequence). With V trimmed by 4 bases and J by 4 bases, 8 bases remained unmatched. The length of the CDR3 is 15 residues. CDR3 region: CATSTRTGWGTEAFF. CDR3 coding DNA: TGTGCCACCAGCACCCGGACAGGGTGGGGCACTGAAGCTTTCTTT.

This clonotype showed up many times. The chain employs TRBV27 and TRBJ2-5; the match to TRBD2 covers 9 bases. This CDR3 is built from 18 residues. Germline V CDR1 and CDR2: MNHEY, SMNVEV (reference sequence). V dropped 0 bases and J dropped 5; count of bases not matched to a gene: 13. Written as DNA, the CDR3 is TGTGCCAGCAGTTTATCTGCCTGGCCGGCGGGGGGGCGGGAGACCCAGTACTTC. Protein: CASSLSAWPAGGRETQYF.

This sequence joins TRBV9 and TRBJ1-3; D is uncertain. Per the germline V gene, CDR1 is SGDLS and CDR2 is YYNGEE. The V gene lost 0 bases and the J gene lost 0 bases, with 7 bases spanning the gap. The CDR3 is made up of 15 amino acids. The CDR3 DNA follows: TGTGCCAGCAGCGTAGCGCCATACTCTGGAAACACCATATATTTT. Amino acid sequence: CASSVAPYSGNTIYF.

This clonotype was counted ten times or more. The rearrangement links TRBV7-2 to TRBJ1-2; D is unclear. Trimming cost V 2 bases and J 0 bases, with 10 bases left between them. The CDR3 loop spans 15 amino acids. Germline V lookup: CDR1 SGHTA, CDR2 FQGNSA. The DNA of the CDR3 is TGTGCCAGCAGCTTACGACGCAACTCTAACTATGGCTACACCTTC. The encoded protein is CASSLRRNSNYGYTF.

This clonotype was seen at least ten times. The chain links TRBV24-1 to TRBJ2-2, with D perhaps matching TRBD1 (5 bases). Germline CDR1 reads KGHDR; CDR2 reads SFDVKD. The V end was cut by 6 bases, the J end by 0 bases, with 10 bases between. The CDR3 contains 15 residues. The CDR3 here is CATSPPGPNTGELFF. In DNA, the CDR3 is TGTGCCACCAGTCCGCCAGGGCCGAACACCGGGGAGCTGTTTTTT.

This clonotype occurred many times. This sequence joins TRBV11-2 and TRBJ2-7; D may be TRBD1 or TRBD2 (5 bases each). The CDR3 is 14 residues long. Trimming cost V 3 bases and J 3 bases, with 12 bases left between them. Germline CDR1 SGHAT, CDR2 FQNNGV. The CDR3 is CASSFGTPFYEQYF. In DNA, the CDR3 is TGTGCCAGCAGCTTTGGGACGCCGTTCTACGAGCAGTACTTC.

The genes are TRBV6-1 and TRBJ1-2; TRBD1 matches 7 bases. Germline assignment: CDR1 MNHNS and CDR2 SASEGT. CDR3 length: 14 amino acids. Losses at the gene ends were 3 bases for V and 2 bases for J; bases not matched to a gene: 3. CDR3 in amino acids: CASSDGDRNYGYTF. In nucleotides, the CDR3 is TGTGCCAGCAGTGATGGGGACAGAAACTATGGCTACACCTTC.

This clonotype has just a few counts. The rearrangement joins TRBV7-9 to TRBJ2-7; D might be TRBD1 (6 bases). The CDR3 has 15 amino acids. Germline V gives CDR1 SEHNR, CDR2 FQNEAQ (reference sequence). The ends were cut back, 5 bases at V and 2 bases at J, with 16 bases in the middle. The CDR3 nucleotides read TGTGCCAGCAGCAGGGGGTCCCGCTTCCCCTACGAGCAGTACTTC. It yields the protein CASSRGSRFPYEQYF.

This clonotype was seen at least ten times. The rearrangement links TRBV6-1 to TRBJ1-2, with a possible D match to TRBD1 (5 bases). Per the germline V gene, CDR1 is MNHNS and CDR2 is SASEGT. CDR3 size: 14 residues. The ends were cut back, 0 bases at V and 8 bases at J, with 13 bases in the middle. CDR3 sequence reads: CASSEANGARGYTF. The CDR3 DNA is TGTGCCAGCAGTGAAGCGAACGGGGCGCGAGGCTACACCTTC.

In the case of this clonotype: Possible read error: a much larger clone is one base away. Since the CDR3 does not end with the conserved phenylalanine or tryptophan, this likely comes from a read error. The V gene is TRBV24-1, the J gene TRBJ1-2; D is undetermined. CDR1 is KGHDR and CDR2 is SFDVKD in the germline V gene. The CDR3 consists of 12 residues. Trimming shortened V by 3 bases and J by 8 bases, and 9 bases separated the two germline ends. The CDR3 is CATSDPLWGYTY. Written as DNA, the CDR3 is TGTGCCACCAGTGATCCCCTTTGGGGCTACACCTAC.